The clone carrying this T cell receptor beta chain was observed a few times. Its antigen remains unknown. With constant-segment primers, 5'RACE yielded cDNA libraries of TCR alpha and TCR beta that carried sample barcodes and UMIs. TCRdb independently ran MiXCR on the 5' RACE reads; one entry per CDR3 protein. The sample holds about 540,000 distinct CDR3 sequences; around 21% are singletons and the top ten take under 15%. These data originate in a study of T-cell memory formation after mild COVID-19. General study points: CD4+ contracting clones were mainly CM and EM; CD8+ ones, EMRA. In second-wave clones peaking day 37, SARS-CoV-2 specificity remained unconfirmed.

Germline CDR1 is KGHDR and CDR2 is SFDVKD. CDR3 length: 12 residues. With 10 bases removed from V and 5 bases from J, the gap between germline ends came to 10 bases. Specimen: PBMCs or a T cell subset sorted from them (not recorded which). The V and J genes are TRBV24-1 and TRBJ2-2, with D perhaps TRBD2 (6 bases). This TCR was sampled from an adult woman who had mild COVID-19 (a few samples of this study predate the infection). Cell type and time point are not known. The CDR3 DNA reads TGTGCCACTGGGAGCGGGACCGGGGAGCTGTTTTTT. As protein: CATGSGTGELFF.